The 2 T cell receptor beta chains in this list originate from one sample, sequenced in a study of OX40 agonist ivuxolimab in advanced cancers. Generated by immunoSEQ multiplex PCR, the TCRdb table keeps only in-frame clones and is missing some. The top ten hold 8.4% of the sample, which has 70,000 to 90,000 clones, about 90% seen once. The starting material was CD4+ or CD8+ T cells sorted from blood, obtained in a trial of the OX40 agonist ivuxolimab. These receptors all come from an adult with an advanced solid tumor such as melanoma, head and neck, liver or kidney cancer.

This chain connects TRBV6-5 to TRBJ1-2; the D gene is possibly TRBD1 (6 bases). V shed 4 bases and J shed 7 bases, with 13 bases lying between them. Germline assignment: CDR1 MNHEY and CDR2 SVGAGI. The CDR3 extends over 13 amino acids. CDR3 DNA sequence: TGTGCCAGCAGTTTCGGTACAGGGCTTGGCTACACCTTC. Translating gives CASSFGTGLGYTF.

As for this clone: A much larger clone lies a single base off, so this may be a read error. The gene calls are TRBV11-3 and TRBJ2-1; TRBD2 aligns across 7 bases. V dropped 4 bases and J dropped 5; count of bases not matched to a gene: 8. The CDR3 extends over 15 amino acids. Germline assignment: CDR1 SGHNT and CDR2 YENEEA. CDR3: CASSYEAGRDNEQFF. In nucleotides, the CDR3 is TGTGCCAGCAGCTATGAAGCGGGGAGGGACAATGAGCAGTTCTTC. The full variable domain, completed using reference TRBV11-3 and TRBJ2-1, is EAGVVQSPRYKIIEKKQPVAFWCNPISGHNTLYWYLQNLGQGPELLIRYENEEAVDDSQLPKDRFSAERLKGVDSTLKIQPAELGDSAVYLCASSYEAGRDNEQFFGPGTRLTVL.